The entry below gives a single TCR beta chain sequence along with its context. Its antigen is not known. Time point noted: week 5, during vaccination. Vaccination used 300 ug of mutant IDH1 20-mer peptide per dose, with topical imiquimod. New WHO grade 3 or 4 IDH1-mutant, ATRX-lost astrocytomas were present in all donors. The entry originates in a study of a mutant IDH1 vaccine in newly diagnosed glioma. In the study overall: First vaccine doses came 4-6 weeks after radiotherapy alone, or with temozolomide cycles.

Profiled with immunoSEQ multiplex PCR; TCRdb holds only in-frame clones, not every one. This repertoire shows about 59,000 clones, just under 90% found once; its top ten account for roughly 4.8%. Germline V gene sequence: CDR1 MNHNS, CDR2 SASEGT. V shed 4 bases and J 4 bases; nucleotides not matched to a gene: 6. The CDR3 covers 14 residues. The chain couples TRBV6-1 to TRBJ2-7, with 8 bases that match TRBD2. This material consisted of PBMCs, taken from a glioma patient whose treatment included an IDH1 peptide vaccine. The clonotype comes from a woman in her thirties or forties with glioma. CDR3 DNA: TGTGCCAGCAGTGGTCGCGGGGGGAGGTACGAGCAGTACTTC. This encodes CASSGRGGRYEQYF.